The sequence of this TCR beta chain was determined in a study of T cells in Graves' hyperthyroidism and ophthalmopathy. Overall study results and limits: Most thyroid clonotypes with frequency above 0.001 were detected in blood.

CDR3 length: 12 residues. The germline V gene encodes CDR1 MNHNS and CDR2 SASEGT. The ends were cut back, 5 bases at V and 5 bases at J, with 10 bases in the middle. In this sample, this clonotype turned up a few times. The antigen remains undetermined. Individuals with ophthalmopathy presented a Clinical Activity Score of at least 3, a NOSPECS grade of at least 4 and a duration under 3 months. Source material for PBMCs was 10 ml fresh peripheral blood. RNA transcripts yielded amplified TCR beta CDR3 regions. In the first-round RT-PCR of the TCR CDR3, the HTBI primer set was used. TCRdb redid the calling of the multiplex PCR reads with MiXCR, one entry per CDR3 protein. Of some 580,000 distinct CDR3 sequences listed, approximately 16% were seen once; the top ten hold more than 3%.

The J gene is TRBJ2-7, the V gene TRBV6-1; no clear D. The sequenced sample consisted of blood. This sequence originates from a middle-aged woman with Graves' ophthalmopathy. The CDR3 DNA follows: TGTGCCAGCAGTTCCCAACGTGACGAGCAGTACTTC. Its protein product is CASSSQRDEQYF.